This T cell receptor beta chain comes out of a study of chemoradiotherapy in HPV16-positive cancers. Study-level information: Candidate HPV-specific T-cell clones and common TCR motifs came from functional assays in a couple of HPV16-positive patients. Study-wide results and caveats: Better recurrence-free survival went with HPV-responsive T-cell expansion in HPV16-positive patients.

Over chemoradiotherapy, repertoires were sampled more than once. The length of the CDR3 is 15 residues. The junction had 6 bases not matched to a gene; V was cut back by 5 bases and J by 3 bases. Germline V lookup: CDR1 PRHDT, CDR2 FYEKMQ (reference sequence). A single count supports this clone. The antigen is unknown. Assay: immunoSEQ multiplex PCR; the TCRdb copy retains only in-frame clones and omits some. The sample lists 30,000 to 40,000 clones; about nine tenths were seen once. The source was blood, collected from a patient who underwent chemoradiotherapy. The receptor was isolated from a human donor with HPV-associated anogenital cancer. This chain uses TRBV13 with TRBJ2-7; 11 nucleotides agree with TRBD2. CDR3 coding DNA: TGTGCCAGCAGCCTAGCGGGGGGCGTTGTCTACGAGCAGTACTTC. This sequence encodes CASSLAGGVVYEQYF.